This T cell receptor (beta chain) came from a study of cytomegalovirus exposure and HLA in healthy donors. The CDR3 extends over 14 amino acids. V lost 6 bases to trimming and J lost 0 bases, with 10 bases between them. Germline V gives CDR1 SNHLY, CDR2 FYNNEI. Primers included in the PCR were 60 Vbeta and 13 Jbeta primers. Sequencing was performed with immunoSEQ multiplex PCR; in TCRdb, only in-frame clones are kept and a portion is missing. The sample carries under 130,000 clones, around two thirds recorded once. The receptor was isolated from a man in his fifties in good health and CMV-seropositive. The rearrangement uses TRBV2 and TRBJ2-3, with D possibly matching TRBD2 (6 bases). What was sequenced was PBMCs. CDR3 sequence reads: CASSLGTSTDTQYF. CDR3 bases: TGTGCCAGCAGCCTTGGGACTAGCACAGATACGCAGTATTTT.